Presented here are 26 T cell receptor beta chains from one specimen sequenced in a study of OX40 agonist ivuxolimab in advanced cancers. Measured with immunoSEQ multiplex PCR; TCRdb has only the in-frame clones, and not every one. The table shows 15,000 to 20,000 clones, with approximately 85% occurring only once. Sequencing was performed on CD4+ or CD8+ T cells sorted from blood, taken in a trial of the OX40 agonist ivuxolimab. These receptors originate from an adult with an advanced solid tumor such as melanoma, head and neck, liver or kidney cancer.

The J gene is TRBJ1-1, the V gene TRBV30, with 12 positions matching TRBD1. CDR3 length: 16 amino acids. CDR1 and CDR2 from the germline V gene are GTSNPN and SVGIG (reference sequence). Losses at the gene ends were 2 bases for V and 4 bases for J; bases not matched to a gene: 8. The CDR3 region is CAWSQGTGGDGTEAFF. DNA for the CDR3: TGTGCCTGGAGTCAAGGGACAGGGGGCGACGGCACTGAAGCTTTCTTT.

This clone turned up a few times. A read error likely explains this, since a far larger clone differs by one base. The chain couples TRBV5-6 to TRBJ1-4; D unclear. The CDR3 loop spans 13 amino acids. CDR1 SGHDT and CDR2 YYEEEE come from the germline V gene. The V end lost 0 bases, the J end lost 8 bases, and 8 bases lay between the germline ends. CDR3 amino acids: CASSLVGAEKLFF. The CDR3 nucleotides are TGTGCCAGCAGCTTGGTTGGCGCCGAAAAACTGTTTTTT.

The chain has TRBV10-1 and TRBJ2-1; tentative D call: TRBD1 (5 bases). Germline V gene data show CDR1 as WNHNN and CDR2 as SYGVQD (reference sequence). The CDR3 is 13 residues long. Trimming left V 4 bases short and J 10 bases short, with 14 bases between. CDR3 sequence (DNA): TGCGCCAGCAGTGGACAGAGCCACGTAGAGCAGTTCTTC. Translated: CASSGQSHVEQFF.

This chain joins TRBV10-1 and TRBJ2-2, with 10 bases aligning to TRBD2. The V gene's germline CDR1 is WNHNN and CDR2 SYGVQD (reference sequence). Trimming at V came to 2 bases and at J to 0 bases, leaving 9 bases not matched to a gene. The CDR3 loop spans 19 amino acids. CDR3 amino acids: CASSEDVVGLAANTGELFF. CDR3 coding DNA: TGCGCCAGCAGTGAGGACGTTGTTGGACTAGCGGCGAACACCGGGGAGCTGTTTTTT.

This clone occurred once. The chain uses TRBV6-6 and TRBJ2-7; D remains unclear. Trimming removed 8 bases from V and 5 bases from J, with 10 bases in between. Germline V gives CDR1 MNHNY, CDR2 SVGAGI (reference sequence). This CDR3 contains 11 residues. The CDR3 coding sequence is TGTGCCAGCGCAATTTCCAACGAGCAGTACTTC. It yields the protein CASAISNEQYF.

V gene TRBV2 combines with J gene TRBJ2-1, with TRBD2 matching over 9 bases. CDR1 is SNHLY, CDR2 FYNNEI, per germline. Trimming removed 7 bases from V and 9 bases from J; junction bases left unmatched: 13. The CDR3 spans 15 residues. The CDR3 bases are TGTGCCAGCACCGAAGGGGGTAGCGGGAGTGGTGAGCAGTTCTTC. It yields the protein CASTEGGSGSGEQFF.

CDR3 sequence: CSYYRGTEAFF. CDR3 DNA sequence: TGCAGCTACTACAGGGGCACTGAAGCTTTCTTT. The chain is built from TRBV29-1 and TRBJ1-1; 7 nucleotides match TRBD1. V gave up 8 bases and J gave up 4 bases; unmatched junction bases: 4. CDR1 is SQVTM, CDR2 ANQGSEA, per germline. The CDR3 is 11 amino acids.

The rearrangement uses TRBV6-5 and TRBJ2-7; 9 bases align to TRBD2. From germline, CDR1 is MNHEY and CDR2 SVGAGI. With 6 bases clipped from V and 7 bases from J, the junction kept 10 bases outside the gene matches. The CDR3 has 14 residues. The CDR3, as DNA: TGTGCCAGCAGCGGCGTGATAGCGGGAGTTGAGCAGTACTTC. It yields the protein CASSGVIAGVEQYF.

Here the CDR3 reads CASSSNSGGLQETQYF. CDR3 in DNA: TGTGCCAGCAGCTCTAATAGCGGGGGACTTCAAGAGACCCAGTACTTC. This chain connects TRBV7-3 to TRBJ2-5, with 9 nucleotides matching TRBD2. The CDR3 extends over 16 amino acids. The ends lost 4 bases at V and 2 bases at J; junction bases unmatched: 8. Germline CDR1 and CDR2: SGHTA and FQGTGA.

V is TRBV6-1 and J is TRBJ1-1; D remains unclear. The CDR3 spans 15 residues. V was clipped by 4 bases and J by 5 bases, with 17 bases between them. CDR1 MNHNS and CDR2 SASEGT come from the germline V gene. This chain's CDR3 is CASSVGEGFRTEAFF. In DNA, the CDR3 is TGTGCCAGCAGTGTTGGGGAGGGCTTCAGGACTGAAGCTTTCTTT.

V gene TRBV28 combines with J gene TRBJ2-6, with 7 bases that match TRBD1. V lost 7 bases and J lost 2; bases outside the gene matches: 5. CDR3 length: 15 amino acids. Germline V CDR1 and CDR2: MDHEN, SYDVKM. The CDR3 region is CASTIDRAGANVLTF. The CDR3 nucleotides read TGTGCCAGCACCATCGACAGGGCTGGGGCCAACGTCCTGACTTTC.

The chain couples TRBV5-6 to TRBJ2-2, with TRBD1 matching 7 bases. This CDR3 spans 16 amino acids. With V trimmed by 0 bases and J by 3 bases, 5 bases remained unmatched. From germline, CDR1 is SGHDT and CDR2 YYEEEE. DNA for the CDR3: TGTGCCAGCAGCTTGGCCGCGACAGGGTACACCGGGGAGCTGTTTTTT. Amino acid sequence: CASSLAATGYTGELFF.

This clone was detected once. The CDR3 loop reads CASSRPAGELFF. For the CDR3, the DNA is TGTGCCAGCAGCCGCCCCGCCGGGGAGCTGTTTTTT. The rearrangement uses TRBV13 and TRBJ2-2; D uncertain. The CDR3 loop spans 12 amino acids. The germline V and J ends were trimmed by 5 bases and 6 bases, with 7 bases remaining between them. The V gene's germline CDR1 is PRHDT and CDR2 FYEKMQ (reference sequence).

The chain couples TRBV6-1 to TRBJ1-1; perhaps TRBD1 as D (6 bases). This CDR3 spans 15 amino acids. Germline loops: CDR1 MNHNS, CDR2 SASEGT. Trimming left V 1 base short and J 0 bases short, with 9 bases between. The CDR3 spells CASSEEGTLNTEAFF. CDR3 nucleotides: TGTGCCAGCAGTGAAGAAGGGACACTGAACACTGAAGCTTTCTTT.

J is TRBJ2-1 and V is TRBV29-1; 7 bases agree with TRBD2. CDR1 and CDR2 from the germline V gene are SQVTM and ANQGSEA. The CDR3 covers 14 residues. V gave up 4 bases and J gave up 3 bases; unmatched junction bases: 6. The CDR3 protein is CSVGLADFYNEQFF. The CDR3 nucleotides read TGCAGCGTTGGACTAGCCGATTTCTACAATGAGCAGTTCTTC.

The chain recombines TRBV9 with TRBJ1-2; D unclear. Per the germline V gene, CDR1 is SGDLS and CDR2 is YYNGEE. The CDR3 is 12 amino acids. Deletions cut 6 bases from V and 3 bases from J, with 9 bases between. CDR3 in amino acids: CASTALDYGYTF. DNA of the CDR3: TGTGCCAGCACGGCCCTGGACTATGGCTACACCTTC.

CDR3 residues: CASSIALSGLGIGYEQYF. The DNA of the CDR3 is TGTGCCAGTAGTATAGCCCTTTCGGGGCTGGGAATCGGGTACGAGCAGTACTTC. The rearrangement joins TRBV19 to TRBJ2-7, with D perhaps TRBD1 or TRBD2 (5 bases each). V shed 1 base and J shed 4 bases, with 23 bases lying between them. This CDR3 contains 18 residues. From germline, CDR1 is LNHDA and CDR2 SQIVND (reference sequence).

The rearrangement joins TRBV4-1 to TRBJ1-1; no reliable D call. V lost 1 base and J 3 bases, leaving 9 bases between the germline ends. Per the germline V gene, CDR1 is MGHRA and CDR2 is YSYEKL. The CDR3 is 14 amino acids. Written as DNA, the CDR3 is TGCGCCAGCAGCCAAGGGGCAGAGGACACTGAAGCTTTCTTT. Translated, it gives CASSQGAEDTEAFF.

The chain joins TRBV13 to TRBJ2-2, with D unresolved. The V end lost 4 bases, the J end lost 3 bases, and 6 bases lay between the germline ends. The CDR3 runs 13 residues. Germline assignment: CDR1 PRHDT and CDR2 FYEKMQ (reference sequence). The CDR3 loop reads CASSWVDTGELFF. The DNA for the CDR3 is TGTGCCAGCAGCTGGGTGGACACCGGGGAGCTGTTTTTT.

This rearrangement joins TRBV27 to TRBJ2-1, with TRBD2 identical over 9 bases. Germline V CDR1 and CDR2: MNHEY, SMNVEV (reference sequence). The CDR3 totals 17 residues. V lost 2 bases, J lost 8 bases, and 13 bases stayed unmatched. CDR3 residues: CASSLGVAGVGRDEQFF. The CDR3 nucleotides are TGTGCCAGCAGTTTAGGGGTAGCGGGAGTAGGTCGGGATGAGCAGTTCTTC.

The genes are TRBV15 and TRBJ2-3; no firm D call. CDR1 and CDR2 (germline): LNHNV, YYDKDF (reference sequence). V lost 1 base to trimming and J lost 3 bases, with 5 bases between them. The CDR3 has 13 residues. CDR3 DNA sequence: TGTGCCACCAGCAGAGTAAAAACAGATACGCAGTATTTT. Amino acid sequence: CATSRVKTDTQYF.

The gene calls are TRBV13 and TRBJ2-2; D may be TRBD1 (5 bases). Germline assignment: CDR1 PRHDT and CDR2 FYEKMQ (reference sequence). This CDR3 spans 13 amino acids. Trimming cost V 0 bases and J 12 bases, with 11 bases left between them. CDR3 residues: CASSLGGQGQLFF. CDR3 coding DNA: TGTGCCAGCAGCTTAGGTGGGCAGGGCCAGCTGTTTTTT.

The chain combines TRBV19 with TRBJ1-3; D remains ambiguous. The CDR3 has 14 amino acids. V was shortened by 3 bases and J by 1 base, with 7 bases between the two germline ends. Per the germline V gene, CDR1 is LNHDA and CDR2 is SQIVND (reference sequence). CDR3 DNA sequence: TGTGCCAGTAGTATGAAGACATCTGGAAACACCATATATTTT. Protein product: CASSMKTSGNTIYF.

V and J are TRBV27 and TRBJ2-1, with D unresolved. Per the germline V gene, CDR1 is MNHEY and CDR2 is SMNVEV (reference sequence). V was trimmed by 6 bases and J by 1 base, leaving 7 bases between them. The CDR3 is 13 amino acids. CDR3 loop: CASSLFSYNEQFF. DNA for the CDR3: TGTGCCAGCAGCCTTTTTTCCTACAATGAGCAGTTCTTC.

CDR3 bases: TGTGCCAGTAGTAGTGACCACCCATATAGCAATCAGCCCCAGCATTTT. Translating gives CASSSDHPYSNQPQHF. The chain recombines TRBV19 with TRBJ1-5; D remains unclear. Trimming removed 4 bases at V and 0 bases at J, with 13 bases between. Germline CDR1 and CDR2: LNHDA and SQIVND (reference sequence). The CDR3 contains 16 residues. Drawing the rest from reference TRBV19 and TRBJ1-5, the complete variable domain is DGGITQSPKYLFRKEGQNVTLSCEQNLNHDAMYWYRQDPGQGLRLIYYSQIVNDFQKGDIAEGYSVSREKKESFPLTVTSAQKNPTAFYLCASSSDHPYSNQPQHFGDGTRLSIL.

The chain carries TRBV9 and TRBJ2-3; tentative D call: TRBD2 (5 bases). The germline V gene encodes CDR1 SGDLS and CDR2 YYNGEE. This CDR3 comprises 15 residues. The V end lost 2 bases, the J end lost 2 bases, and 12 bases lay between the germline ends. The CDR3 spells CASSVAGRLTDTQYF. The CDR3 nucleotides read TGTGCCAGCAGCGTGGCGGGCAGGCTCACAGATACGCAGTATTTT.